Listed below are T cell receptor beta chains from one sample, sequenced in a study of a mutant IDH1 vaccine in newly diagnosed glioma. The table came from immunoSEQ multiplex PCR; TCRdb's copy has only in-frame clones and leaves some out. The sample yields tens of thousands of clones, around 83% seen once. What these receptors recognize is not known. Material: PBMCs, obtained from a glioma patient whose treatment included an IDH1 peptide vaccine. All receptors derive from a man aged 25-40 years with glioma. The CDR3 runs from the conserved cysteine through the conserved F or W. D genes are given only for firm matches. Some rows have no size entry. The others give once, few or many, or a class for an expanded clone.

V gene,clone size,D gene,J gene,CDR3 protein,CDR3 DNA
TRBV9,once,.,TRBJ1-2,CASSVGQREYYGYTF,TGTGCCAGCAGCGTAGGACAGAGGGAATACTATGGCTACACCTTC
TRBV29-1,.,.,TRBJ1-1,CSVVQGGEAFF,TGCAGCGTTGTTCAGGGTGGGGAAGCTTTCTTT
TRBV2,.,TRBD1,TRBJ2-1,CASSELGTGRTTAHEQFF,TGTGCCAGCAGTGAACTCGGGACAGGGAGAACCACGGCCCATGAGCAGTTCTTC
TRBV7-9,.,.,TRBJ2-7,CASSLAGTPYEQYF,TGTGCCAGCAGCTTAGCCGGGACTCCGTACGAGCAGTACTTC
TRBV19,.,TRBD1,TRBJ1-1,CASGQGIRNTEAFF,TGTGCCAGCGGACAGGGTATAAGGAACACTGAAGCTTTCTTT
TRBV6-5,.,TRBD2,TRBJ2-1,CASSSSGGLGEQFF,TGTGCCAGCAGTTCAAGCGGGGGTTTAGGTGAGCAGTTCTTC
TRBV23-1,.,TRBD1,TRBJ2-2,CASSWTGWGELFF,TGCGCCAGCAGTTGGACAGGCTGGGGGGAGCTGTTTTTT
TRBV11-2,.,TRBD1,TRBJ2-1,CASSYQQGRSEQFF,TGTGCCAGCAGTTACCAACAGGGGAGAAGTGAGCAGTTCTTC
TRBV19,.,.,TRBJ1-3,CASSRDGNTIYF,TGTGCCAGTAGCAGGGATGGAAACACCATATATTTT
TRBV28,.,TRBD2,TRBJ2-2,CASSLGGRNTGELFF,TGTGCCAGCAGTTTAGGCGGGAGGAACACCGGGGAGCTGTTTTTT
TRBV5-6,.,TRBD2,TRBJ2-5,CASSTSLAGTAETQYF,TGTGCCAGCAGCACGTCACTAGCGGGGACGGCAGAGACCCAGTACTTC
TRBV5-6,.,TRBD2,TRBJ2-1,CASRVAGGYEQFF,TGTGCCAGCAGGGTAGCGGGGGGGTATGAGCAGTTCTTC
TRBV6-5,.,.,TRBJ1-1,CASSYSPSGITEAFF,TGTGCCAGCAGTTACTCGCCGTCGGGGATCACTGAAGCTTTCTTT
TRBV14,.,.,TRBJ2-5,CASSQLLQQETQYF,TGTGCCAGCAGCCAACTTCTACAGCAAGAGACCCAGTACTTC
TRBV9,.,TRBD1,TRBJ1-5,CASNPGGGQNQPQHF,TGTGCCAGCAACCCGGGAGGGGGCCAAAATCAGCCCCAGCATTTT
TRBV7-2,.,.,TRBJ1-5,CASSLATGTSQHF,TGTGCCAGCAGCTTAGCGACCGGGACTTCCCAGCATTTT
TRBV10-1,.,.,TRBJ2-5,CASSEGGETQYF,TGCGCCAGCAGTGAAGGGGGAGAGACCCAGTACTTC
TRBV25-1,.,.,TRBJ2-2,CASSGPGTGELFF,TGTGCCAGCAGTGGCCCAGGCACCGGGGAGCTGTTTTTT
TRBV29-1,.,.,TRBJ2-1,CSVDPTAYNEQFF,TGCAGCGTAGATCCGACAGCCTACAATGAGCAGTTCTTC
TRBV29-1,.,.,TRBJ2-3,CSPKSTQYF,TGCAGCCCCAAGTCGACGCAGTATTTT
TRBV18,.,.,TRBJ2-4,CASSPWADTEAKNIQYF,TGTGCCAGCTCACCATGGGCGGATACAGAAGCCAAAAACATTCAGTACTTC
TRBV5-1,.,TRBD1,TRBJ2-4,CASSLRTGGDQAKNIQYF,TGCGCCAGCAGCCTACGGACAGGGGGCGATCAGGCCAAAAACATTCAGTACTTC
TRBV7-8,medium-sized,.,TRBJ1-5,CASSSNVNQPQHF,TGTGCCAGCAGCTCCAACGTAAATCAGCCCCAGCATTTT
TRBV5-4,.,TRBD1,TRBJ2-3,CASSLANRGSDTQYF,TGTGCCAGCAGCTTGGCCAACAGGGGCTCAGATACGCAGTATTTT
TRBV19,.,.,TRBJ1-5,CASSTNGGGRNQPQHF,TGTGCCAGTAGTACCAACGGGGGTGGGCGCAATCAGCCCCAGCATTTT
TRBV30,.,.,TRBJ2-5,CAWSVGVRVQETQYF,TGTGCCTGGAGTGTAGGTGTACGGGTCCAGGAGACCCAGTACTTC
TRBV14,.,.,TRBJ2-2,CASSQDLLGGNTGELFF,TGTGCCAGCAGCCAAGATCTCCTGGGGGGGAACACCGGGGAGCTGTTTTTT
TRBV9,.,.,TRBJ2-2,CASSPTGITGELFF,TGTGCCAGCAGCCCGACTGGGATCACCGGGGAGCTGTTTTTT
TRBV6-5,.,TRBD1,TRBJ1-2,CASSYSGQLRGYTF,TGTGCCAGCAGTTACTCGGGACAGTTACGTGGCTACACCTTC
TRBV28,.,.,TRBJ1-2,CASSPPPQNSANYGYTF,TGTGCCAGCAGTCCACCCCCCCAGAACTCAGCTAACTATGGCTACACCTTC
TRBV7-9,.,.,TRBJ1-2,CASSSPKTANYGYTF,TGTGCCAGCAGCTCCCCCAAAACAGCTAACTATGGCTACACCTTC
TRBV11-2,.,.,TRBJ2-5,CASSFRVGVKETQYF,TGTGCCAGCAGCTTCAGGGTGGGTGTCAAGGAGACCCAGTACTTC
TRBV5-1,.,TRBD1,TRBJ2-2,CASSSYGGTGSTGELFF,TGCGCCAGCAGCTCCTATGGCGGGACAGGGAGTACCGGGGAGCTGTTTTTT
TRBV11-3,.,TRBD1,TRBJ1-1,CASSPKGDSSFNTEAFF,TGTGCCAGCAGCCCTAAGGGGGACAGTTCCTTTAACACTGAAGCTTTCTTT
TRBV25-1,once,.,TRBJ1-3,CASSEGGDPFGTIYF,TGTGCCAGCAGTGAAGGGGGGGACCCCTTCGGGACCATATATTTT
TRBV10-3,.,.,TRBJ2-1,CAISAQLGEEFF,TGTGCCATCAGTGCTCAGCTGGGGGAGGAGTTCTTC
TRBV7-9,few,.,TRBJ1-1,CASSAVWGTEAFF,TGTGCCAGCAGCGCCGTATGGGGGACTGAAGCTTTCTTT
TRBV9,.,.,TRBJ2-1,CASSVDPRENEQFF,TGTGCCAGCAGCGTAGATCCCAGGGAAAATGAGCAGTTCTTC
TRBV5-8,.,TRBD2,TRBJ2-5,CASSLAGGDQETQYF,TGTGCCAGCAGCTTGGCGGGGGGAGATCAAGAGACCCAGTACTTC
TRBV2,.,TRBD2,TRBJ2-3,CASSEGGTSFTDTQYF,TGTGCCAGCAGTGAGGGGGGGACTAGCTTCACAGATACGCAGTATTTT
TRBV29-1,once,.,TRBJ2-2,CSVGWNTGELFF,TGCAGCGTTGGGTGGAACACCGGGGAGCTGTTTTTT
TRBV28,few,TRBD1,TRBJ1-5,CASTSWDRGSSNQPQHF,TGTGCCAGCACCTCCTGGGACAGGGGTAGTAGCAATCAGCCCCAGCATTTT
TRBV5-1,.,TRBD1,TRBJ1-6,CASSMGQGNSPLHF,TGCGCCAGCAGCATGGGACAGGGTAATTCACCCCTCCACTTT
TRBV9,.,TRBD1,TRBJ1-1,CASSGRRTGAFNTEAFF,TGTGCCAGCAGCGGACGACGGACAGGGGCGTTTAACACTGAAGCTTTCTTT
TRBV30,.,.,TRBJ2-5,CAWNLVGGETQYF,TGTGCCTGGAATCTGGTGGGCGGGGAGACCCAGTACTTC
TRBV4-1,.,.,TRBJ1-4,CASSQDFGQKGEKLFF,TGCGCCAGCAGCCAAGATTTTGGACAGAAGGGGGAAAAACTGTTTTTT
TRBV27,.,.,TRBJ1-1,CASSLKGYQRAEAFF,TGTGCCAGCAGTTTAAAGGGCTACCAGAGGGCTGAAGCTTTCTTT
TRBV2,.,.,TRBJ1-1,CASRRGHEAFF,TGTGCCAGCAGAAGAGGGCACGAAGCTTTCTTT
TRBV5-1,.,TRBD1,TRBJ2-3,CASSLTGGAGTDTQYF,TGCGCCAGCAGCTTGACAGGGGGCGCGGGCACAGATACGCAGTATTTT
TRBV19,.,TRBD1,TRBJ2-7,CASSDRTGPYEQYF,TGTGCCAGTAGTGATAGGACAGGGCCCTACGAGCAGTACTTC
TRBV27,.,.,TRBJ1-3,CASSLYWDNSGNTIYF,TGTGCCAGCAGTTTGTACTGGGACAACTCTGGAAACACCATATATTTT
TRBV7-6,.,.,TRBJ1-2,CASSQLSRGRFNYGYTF,TGTGCCAGCAGCCAACTAAGTAGGGGCCGGTTCAACTATGGCTACACCTTC
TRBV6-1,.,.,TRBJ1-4,CASSEGSNEKLFF,TGTGCCAGCAGTGAAGGATCTAATGAAAAACTGTTTTTT
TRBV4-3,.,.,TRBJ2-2,CASSQVYGREANTGELFF,TGCGCCAGCAGCCAAGTTTATGGAAGGGAGGCGAACACCGGGGAGCTGTTTTTT
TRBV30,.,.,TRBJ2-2,CAWDGGTGELFF,TGTGCCTGGGACGGTGGGACCGGGGAGCTGTTTTTT
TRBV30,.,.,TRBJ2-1,CAWSERYDGGNEQFF,TGTGCCTGGAGTGAGAGATATGACGGGGGCAATGAGCAGTTCTTC
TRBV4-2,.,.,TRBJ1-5,CASSQDEGVNQPQHF,TGTGCCAGCAGCCAAGATGAGGGGGTCAATCAGCCCCAGCATTTT
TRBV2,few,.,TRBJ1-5,CASTPGDSQPQHF,TGTGCCAGCACCCCGGGGGATAGTCAGCCCCAGCATTTT
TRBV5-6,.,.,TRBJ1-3,CASSALGQNSGNTIYF,TGTGCCAGCAGCGCCCTGGGGCAGAACTCTGGAAACACCATATATTTT